This record looks at one TCR beta chain sequence and its context. In the original processing: From reference gene primer amplification, estimates of nucleated cell counts were derived. Assay used: immunoSEQ multiplex PCR; TCRdb lists only in-frame clones, some missing. Clonal size and the V and J genes are those of that table, whereas D and trimming came from the DNA. The sample lists under 450,000 clones, roughly 80% occurring once. The data originate from a study of blood T cell repertoires in COVID-19. Study-level background: Sites across the United States, Italy and Spain contributed samples from acute and convalescent COVID-19. PBMCs, B-cell-depleted T cells, or T cells were the source of the cDNA or gDNA that made up the material.

The CDR3 is made up of 15 amino acids. The germline V gene encodes CDR1 SEHNR and CDR2 FQNEAQ (reference sequence). V shed 5 bases and J shed 4 bases, with 17 bases lying between them. The origin of this receptor is a human donor with acute or convalescent COVID-19. The donor label of this sample is uncertain. The V and J genes are TRBV7-9 and TRBJ1-1, with D perhaps matching TRBD1 (5 bases). The sample consisted of peripheral blood. CDR3 loop: CASSITPQGGTEAFF. The CDR3 DNA reads TGTGCCAGCAGCATAACCCCGCAGGGCGGCACTGAAGCTTTCTTT.